These 2 T cell receptor beta chains came from one sample sequenced in a study of blood T cell repertoires in COVID-19. TCRdb keeps only in-frame clones here, not all; method: immunoSEQ multiplex PCR. The data hold about 210,000 clones, with 65% to 90% observed a single time. The specimen sequenced was PBMCs or T cells enriched from blood (not recorded which). These receptors all stem from a woman aged 45 to 65 with acute COVID-19.

This rearrangement joins TRBV6-1 to TRBJ2-5, with TRBD2 as a possible D gene (5 bases). V lost 6 bases to trimming and J lost 3 bases, with 5 bases between them. This CDR3 contains 11 residues. Looked up from germline, CDR1 is MNHNS and CDR2 is SASEGT. CDR3 loop: CASRREETQYF. CDR3 in DNA: TGTGCCAGCAGGCGGGAAGAGACCCAGTACTTC.

This clone has just one count. The genes are TRBV2 and TRBJ1-1, with 8 bases that match TRBD1. The CDR3 extends over 15 amino acids. Germline CDR1 reads SNHLY; CDR2 reads FYNNEI. The ends lost 2 bases at V and 1 base at J; junction bases unmatched: 3. DNA for the CDR3: TGTGCCAGCAGTGAAACGGGACAGGCGAACACTGAAGCTTTCTTT. Its translation: CASSETGQANTEAFF.